This T cell receptor (beta chain) was captured by sequencing in a study of CD8 T cells in Susac syndrome. Sequencing of TCR beta was performed on blood CD8+ T cells and on blood CD4+ T cells. Reverse transcription used 0.5 to 1 ug RNA and random hexamers. MiXCR, run by TCRdb on the immunoSEQ multiplex PCR reads, gives a single entry per CDR3 protein. In the table there are 100,000 to 150,000 distinct CDR3 sequences, about 94% of which are singletons. This TCR was sampled from a human donor in good health. Sequenced sample: CD4+ T cells from PBMCs.

The CDR3 coding sequence is TGTGCCAGCAGTTACCGGGCGAACACCGGGGAGCTGTTTTTT. This codes for CASSYRANTGELFF. This chain joins TRBV6-6 and TRBJ2-2, with D hard to call. The CDR3 is 14 residues long. Germline V gene data show CDR1 as MNHNY and CDR2 as SVGAGI (reference sequence). The ends were cut back, 2 bases at V and 0 bases at J, with 4 bases in the middle.